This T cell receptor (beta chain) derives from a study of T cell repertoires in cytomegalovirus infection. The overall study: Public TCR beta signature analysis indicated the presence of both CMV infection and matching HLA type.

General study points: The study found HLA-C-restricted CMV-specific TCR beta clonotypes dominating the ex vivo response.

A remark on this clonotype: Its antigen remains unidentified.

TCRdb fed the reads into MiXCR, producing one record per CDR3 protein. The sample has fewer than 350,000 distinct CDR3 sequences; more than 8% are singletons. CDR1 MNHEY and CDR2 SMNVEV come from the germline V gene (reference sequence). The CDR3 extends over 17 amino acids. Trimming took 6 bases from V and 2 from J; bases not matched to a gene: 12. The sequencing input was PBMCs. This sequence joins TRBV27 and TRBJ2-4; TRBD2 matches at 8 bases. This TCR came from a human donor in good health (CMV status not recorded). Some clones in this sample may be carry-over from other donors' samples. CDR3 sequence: CASRLAGSGKTKNIQYF. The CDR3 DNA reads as TGTGCCAGCAGGCTAGCGGGCTCAGGCAAAACCAAAAACATTCAGTACTTC.